One sample yielded the 28 T cell receptor beta chains listed below, sequenced in a study of monozygotic twins with inflammatory bowel disease (dated by TCRdb to about 2019). Library generation was performed with 5' RACE. Sequencing relied on an Illumina HiSeq 2500. After reprocessing by TCRdb, each CDR3 protein sequence is one entry, and no DNA is given. This sample's listing comprises around 450,000 distinct CDR3 sequences. Clones ranked in the top ten supply 2.4% of the sample. Sequenced sample: blood. These receptors all stem from a human donor with ulcerative colitis or Crohn's disease, or a healthy co-twin of an affected twin (not recorded which).

The V and J genes are TRBV5-6 and TRBJ1-3; the D gene TCRdb calls, TRBD1, cannot be checked with no DNA. Germline V gene sequence: CDR1 SGHDT, CDR2 YYEEEE. The CDR3 is made up of 16 amino acids. The CDR3 reads CASSDGQGLSGNTIYF.

The chain's CDR3 is CASSSSGNIQYF. V usage is TRBV7-2 and J usage is TRBJ2-4. From germline, CDR1 is SGHTA and CDR2 FQGNSA. The CDR3 contains 12 residues.

This chain connects TRBV7-8 to TRBJ2-2; TCRdb gives TRBD1 as the D gene, but with no DNA this cannot be confirmed. In germline, CDR1 is SGHVS, CDR2 FQNEAQ. The CDR3 is made up of 15 amino acids. The CDR3 loop is CASSIYRVHTGELFF.

The chain combines TRBV7-9 with TRBJ2-3; TCRdb reports TRBD1, a call that lacks DNA to check it against. Germline-derived CDR1 and CDR2 are SEHNR and FQNEAQ (reference sequence). This CDR3 is 17 amino acids long. CDR3 residues: CASSLAMGQGAYDTQYF.

The rearrangement uses TRBV3-1 and TRBJ2-3; TCRdb proposes TRBD2, but this gene call is untestable without DNA. The germline V gene encodes CDR1 LGHDT and CDR2 YNNKEL (reference sequence). The CDR3 contains 15 residues. The CDR3 spells CASSPWTGLTDTQYF.

The CDR3 reads CAISEGSHPNTGELFF. The chain joins TRBV10-3 to TRBJ2-2. This CDR3 spans 16 amino acids. The V gene's germline CDR1 is ENHRY and CDR2 SYGVKD.

V gene TRBV20-1 combines with J gene TRBJ1-6. The CDR3 contains 12 residues. CDR1 and CDR2 from the germline V gene are DFQATT and SNEGSKA (reference sequence). The CDR3 reads CSARDPNSPLHF.

The rearrangement links TRBV5-1 to TRBJ2-3; TCRdb's D gene call, TRBD1, goes unchecked for lack of DNA. The germline V gene has CDR1 SGHRS and CDR2 YFSETQ. This CDR3 is built from 13 residues. CDR3 amino acids: CASSLRQSDTQYF.

The chain is built from TRBV12-3 or TRBV12-4 and TRBJ1-5; TCRdb names TRBD1, which stays unverified in the absence of DNA. The CDR3 is made up of 15 amino acids. CDR3 loop: CASTMTGALGQPQHF.

The chain carries TRBV28 and TRBJ2-1; the TRBD1 assignment by TCRdb is unverifiable without DNA. The CDR3 extends over 17 amino acids. The germline V gene encodes CDR1 MDHEN and CDR2 SYDVKM. This chain's CDR3 is CASSLGGAMGSYNEQFF.

This chain links TRBV5-1 with TRBJ1-1; TCRdb indicates TRBD1, and absent DNA this call remains unverified. CDR3 length: 14 amino acids. Germline CDR1 is SGHRS and CDR2 is YFSETQ. The CDR3 spells CASCSQGLNTEAFF. Filled out from reference TRBV5-1 and TRBJ1-1, the complete variable domain reads KAGVTQTPRYLIKTRGQQVTLSCSPISGHRSVSWYQQTPGQGLQFLFEYFSETQRNKGNFPGRFSGRQFSNSRSEMNVSTLELGDSALYLCASCSQGLNTEAFFGQGTRLTVV.

The chain links TRBV19 to TRBJ1-5; TCRdb picks TRBD1, but there is no DNA to check that call. From germline, CDR1 is LNHDA and CDR2 SQIVND (reference sequence). The CDR3 extends over 14 amino acids. CDR3 region: CASTQGLGNQPQHF.

V gene TRBV5-1 combines with J gene TRBJ2-2; TCRdb outputs TRBD1, but without DNA this stays unchecked. CDR1 SGHRS and CDR2 YFSETQ come from the germline V gene. The CDR3 totals 15 residues. The chain's CDR3 is CASSFRVGGAGELFF.

CDR3 protein: CASSKGCRRVETQYF. This chain joins TRBV21-1 and TRBJ2-5; checking the TCRdb D call of TRBD2 is not possible without DNA. TRBV21-1 is reported as a pseudogene. The length of the CDR3 is 15 residues.

The chain carries TRBV5-1 and TRBJ2-1; TCRdb proposes TRBD2, but this gene call is untestable without DNA. This CDR3 contains 15 residues. CDR1 is SGHRS and CDR2 is YFSETQ in the germline V gene. The CDR3 here is CASSTDGTSTDEQFF.

The chain carries TRBV29-1 and TRBJ1-1. The CDR3 has 12 residues. CDR1 SQVTM and CDR2 ANQGSEA come from the germline V gene. This CDR3 reads CSVAEGINEAFF.

J is TRBJ1-5 and V is TRBV20-1; TCRdb names TRBD1, which stays unverified in the absence of DNA. This CDR3 contains 14 residues. CDR1 and CDR2 (germline): DFQATT, SNEGSKA (reference sequence). This CDR3 reads CSASWTGGNQPQHF.

This chain uses TRBV9 with TRBJ2-3; TCRdb names TRBD1, which stays unverified in the absence of DNA. CDR1 and CDR2 from the germline V gene are SGDLS and YYNGEE. The CDR3 is 14 amino acids. The CDR3 here is CASNQQGGTDTQYF.

The gene calls are TRBV5-4 and TRBJ2-7; the D gene TCRdb calls, TRBD1, cannot be checked with no DNA. The CDR3 is 14 amino acids. CDR1 is SGHNT, CDR2 YYREEE, per germline (reference sequence). The CDR3 reads CASSLLTGTNEQYF.

The V call is TRBV5-1, the J call TRBJ1-2. The length of the CDR3 is 15 residues. Germline V lookup: CDR1 SGHRS, CDR2 YFSETQ. CDR3 residues: CASSLVGSDAYGYTF.

V is TRBV5-5 and J is TRBJ2-1; the TCRdb D gene call, TRBD1, has no DNA to confirm it. This CDR3 region has 15 residues. Looked up from germline, CDR1 is SGHKS and CDR2 is YYEKEE (reference sequence). CDR3 residues: CASSRLLGANNEQFF.

This chain connects TRBV6-1 to TRBJ2-1; TCRdb designates TRBD1, a call that cannot be tested without DNA. The CDR3 is 16 amino acids. CDR1 is MNHNS and CDR2 is SASEGT in the germline V gene. The CDR3 here is CASRDRGRAQPYEQFF.

J is TRBJ2-1 and V is TRBV6-2 or TRBV6-3; TCRdb selects TRBD1, and the lack of DNA leaves this call unchecked. The germline CDR1 and CDR2 sequences are MNHEY and SVGEGT. CDR3 length equals 15 residues. CDR3 loop: CASSYSGGNYNEQFF.

The V and J genes are TRBV12-3 or TRBV12-4 and TRBJ2-1. This CDR3 spans 13 amino acids. Here the CDR3 reads CASSLLRDSEQFF.

The chain links TRBV5-1 to TRBJ2-3; TCRdb reports TRBD1, a call that lacks DNA to check it against. The CDR3 has 15 residues. Per germline, CDR1 SGHRS and CDR2 YFSETQ. The CDR3 sequence: CASSLENRGADTQYF.

V and J are TRBV5-1 and TRBJ2-1; TCRdb's assignment of TRBD1 cannot be checked, as there is no DNA. The CDR3 totals 12 residues. The V gene's germline CDR1 is SGHRS and CDR2 YFSETQ. The CDR3 spells CASSGGDNEQFF.

The rearrangement links TRBV15 to TRBJ1-3. Germline CDR1 LNHNV, CDR2 YYDKDF (reference sequence). This CDR3 spans 12 amino acids. This chain's CDR3 is CATSRGRDTIYF. Combining the CDR3 with reference TRBV15 and TRBJ1-3 gives the whole variable domain DAMVIQNPRYQVTQFGKPVTLSCSQTLNHNVMYWYQQKSSQAPKLLFHYYDKDFNNEADTPDNFQSRRPNTSFCFLDIRSPGLGDTAMYLCATSRGRDTIYFGEGSWLTVV.

The chain links TRBV7-6 to TRBJ2-7; checking the TCRdb D call of TRBD1 is not possible without DNA. CDR1 and CDR2 (germline): SGHVS, FNYEAQ. This CDR3 is 15 amino acids long. CDR3 region: CASSSGQSLMDEQYF.